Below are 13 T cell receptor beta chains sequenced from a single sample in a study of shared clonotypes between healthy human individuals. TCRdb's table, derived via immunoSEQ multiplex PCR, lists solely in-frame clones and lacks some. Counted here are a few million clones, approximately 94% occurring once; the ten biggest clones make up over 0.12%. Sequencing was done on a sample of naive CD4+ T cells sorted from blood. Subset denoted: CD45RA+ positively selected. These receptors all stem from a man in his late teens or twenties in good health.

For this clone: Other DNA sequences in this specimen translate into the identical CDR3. CDR3 in DNA: TGTGCCAGCTCACCCCTGACAGGGAGGGATGGCTACACCTTC. Encoded protein: CASSPLTGRDGYTF. The chain has TRBV18 and TRBJ1-2; 7 nucleotides agree with TRBD1. The J segment lost 6 bases and the V segment lost 3 bases, leaving 7 bases of the junction unmatched. The V gene's germline CDR1 is KGHSH and CDR2 LQKENI. The CDR3 runs to 14 residues.

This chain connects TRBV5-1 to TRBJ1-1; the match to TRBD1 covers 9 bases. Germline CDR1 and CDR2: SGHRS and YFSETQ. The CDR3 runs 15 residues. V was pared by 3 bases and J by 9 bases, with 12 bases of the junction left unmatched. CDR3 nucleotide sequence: TGCGCCAGCAGCTGGGGATATGGGGGACAGGGACAAGCTTTCTTT. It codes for CASSWGYGGQGQAFF.

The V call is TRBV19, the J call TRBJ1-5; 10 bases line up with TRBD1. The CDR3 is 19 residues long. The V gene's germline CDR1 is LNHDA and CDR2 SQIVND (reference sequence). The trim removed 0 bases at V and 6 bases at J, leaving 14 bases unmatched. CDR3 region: CASSIELSGQGIRGQPQHF. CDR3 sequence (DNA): TGTGCCAGTAGTATAGAATTATCGGGACAGGGGATTCGGGGTCAGCCCCAGCATTTT.

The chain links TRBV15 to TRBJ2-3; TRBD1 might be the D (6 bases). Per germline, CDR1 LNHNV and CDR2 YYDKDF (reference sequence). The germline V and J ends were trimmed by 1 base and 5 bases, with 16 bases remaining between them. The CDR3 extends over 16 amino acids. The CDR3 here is CATSRGGTGFVDTQYF. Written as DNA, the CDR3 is TGTGCCACCAGCAGAGGGGGAACAGGGTTTGTAGATACGCAGTATTTT.

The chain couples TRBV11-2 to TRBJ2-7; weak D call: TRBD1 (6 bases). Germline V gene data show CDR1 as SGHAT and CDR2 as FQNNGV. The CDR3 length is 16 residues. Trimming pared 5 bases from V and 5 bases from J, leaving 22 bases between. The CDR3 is CASSPIKTRGVHEQYF. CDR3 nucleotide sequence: TGTGCCAGCAGCCCAATAAAAACCAGGGGTGTCCACGAGCAGTACTTC.

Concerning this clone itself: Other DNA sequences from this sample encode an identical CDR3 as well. CDR3 in amino acids: CASSLVGKNTEAFF. The CDR3 DNA follows: TGTGCCAGCAGCTTAGTAGGCAAGAACACTGAAGCTTTCTTT. The chain carries TRBV7-8 and TRBJ1-1; D remains ambiguous. Germline CDR1 and CDR2: SGHVS and FQNEAQ. The V gene lost 1 base and the J gene lost 1 base, with 7 bases spanning the gap. The CDR3 is 14 residues long.

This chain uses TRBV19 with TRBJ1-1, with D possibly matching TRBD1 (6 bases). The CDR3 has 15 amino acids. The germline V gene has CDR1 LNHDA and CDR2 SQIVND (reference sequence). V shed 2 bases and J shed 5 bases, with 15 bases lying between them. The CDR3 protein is CASSINRVRITEAFF. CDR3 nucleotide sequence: TGTGCCAGTAGTATAAACAGGGTAAGGATAACTGAAGCTTTCTTT.

The CDR3 DNA sequence: TGTGCCACCAGCAGATCCTCCGGCGGGAACGAGCAGTACTTC. It codes for CATSRSSGGNEQYF. The chain has TRBV15 and TRBJ2-7; perhaps TRBD2 as D (6 bases). Deletions cut 2 bases from V and 5 bases from J, with 13 bases between. The CDR3 loop spans 14 amino acids. Germline lookup yields CDR1 LNHNV and CDR2 YYDKDF (reference sequence).

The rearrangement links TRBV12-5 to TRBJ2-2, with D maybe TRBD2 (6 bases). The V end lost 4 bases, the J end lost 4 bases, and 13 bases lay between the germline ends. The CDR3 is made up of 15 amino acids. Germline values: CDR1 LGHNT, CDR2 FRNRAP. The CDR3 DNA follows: TGTGCTAGTGGTTCACAGCGGGCAGCCACCGGGGAGCTGTTTTTT. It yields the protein CASGSQRAATGELFF.

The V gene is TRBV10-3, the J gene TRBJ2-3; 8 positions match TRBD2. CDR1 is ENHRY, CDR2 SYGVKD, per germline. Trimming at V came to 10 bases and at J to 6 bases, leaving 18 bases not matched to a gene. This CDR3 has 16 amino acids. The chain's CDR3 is CATSGRSGSTTDTQYF. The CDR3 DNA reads TGTGCCACCTCTGGGAGGAGCGGGAGCACAACGGATACGCAGTATTTT.

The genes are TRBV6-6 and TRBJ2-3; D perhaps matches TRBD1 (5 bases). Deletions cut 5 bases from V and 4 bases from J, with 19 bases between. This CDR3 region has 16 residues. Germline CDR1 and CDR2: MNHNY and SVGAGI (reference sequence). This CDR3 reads CASSPQGLGRPDTQYF. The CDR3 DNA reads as TGTGCCAGCAGTCCTCAGGGTTTGGGGCGTCCAGATACGCAGTATTTT.

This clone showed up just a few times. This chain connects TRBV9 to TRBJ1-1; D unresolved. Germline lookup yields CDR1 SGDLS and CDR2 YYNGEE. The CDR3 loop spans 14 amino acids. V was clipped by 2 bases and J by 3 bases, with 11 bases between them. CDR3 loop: CASSVDPYDTEAFF. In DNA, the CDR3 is TGTGCCAGCAGCGTCGACCCTTATGACACTGAAGCTTTCTTT.

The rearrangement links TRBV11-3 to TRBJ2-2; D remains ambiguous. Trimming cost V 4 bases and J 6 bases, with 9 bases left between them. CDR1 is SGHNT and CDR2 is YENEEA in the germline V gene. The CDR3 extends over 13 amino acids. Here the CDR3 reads CASSSRYAGELFF. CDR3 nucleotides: TGTGCCAGCAGCTCCCGGTATGCCGGGGAGCTGTTTTTT. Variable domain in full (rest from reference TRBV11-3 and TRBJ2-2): EAGVVQSPRYKIIEKKQPVAFWCNPISGHNTLYWYLQNLGQGPELLIRYENEEAVDDSQLPKDRFSAERLKGVDSTLKIQPAELGDSAVYLCASSSRYAGELFFGEGSRLTVL.